The clone carrying this TCR beta chain was counted between two and nine times. Its antigen remains unidentified. The TCR alpha and TCR beta cDNA libraries, bearing sample barcodes and UMIs, were generated by 5'RACE using constant-segment primers. TCRdb reprocessed the 5' RACE reads via MiXCR and lists one record per CDR3 protein. The sample has under 300,000 distinct CDR3 sequences, 8% to 10% seen once. Germline-derived CDR1 and CDR2 are SGHTA and FQGNSA. CDR3 length: 14 residues. Trimming pared 1 base from V and 7 bases from J, leaving 8 bases between. The data were taken from a study of T-cell memory formation after mild COVID-19. Whole-study findings and limits: Nothing confirmed that second-wave clones peaking on day 37 were specific for SARS-CoV-2.

This sequence was found in a man aged 18 to 30 who had mild COVID-19 (a few samples of this study predate the infection). Cell type and time point are not known. This chain uses TRBV7-2 with TRBJ1-6; D uncertain. Sequences were obtained from PBMCs or a T cell subset sorted from them (not recorded which). This chain's CDR3 is CASSLGLKNSPLHF. CDR3 DNA: TGTGCCAGCAGCTTAGGACTGAAGAATTCACCCCTCCACTTT.